The sequence of this TCR beta chain was determined in a study of blood T cells in healthy people across ages. Primed by a sample-barcoded 5' primer and a J-beta primer mix, a second PCR proceeded for about 6 to 12 cycles. TCRdb re-derived calls from the 5' RACE reads in MiXCR, one entry per CDR3 protein. This sample has more than 650,000 distinct CDR3 sequences; roughly 53% occur once, and the top ten carry around 40%. The CDR3 has 15 residues. Germline V gene sequence: CDR1 MNHEY, CDR2 SMNVEV (reference sequence). Losses at the gene ends were 8 bases for V and 0 bases for J; bases not matched to a gene: 3. This clonotype was counted once.

Sequencing was performed on blood. This TCR derives from a man older than 75 in good health. The J gene is TRBJ1-3, the V gene TRBV27; 11 bases fit TRBD1. The CDR3 reads CASGTGGLSGNTIYF. The CDR3 region has the DNA TGTGCCAGCGGGACAGGGGGTCTCTCTGGAAACACCATATATTTT.